These T cell receptor beta chains were read from a single sample in a study of T cells after yellow fever vaccination. TCRdb analysed the 5' RACE reads with MiXCR anew, one entry per CDR3 protein. The sample contains approximately 150,000 distinct CDR3 sequences, about 6% of which appear only once. The source was CD4+ T cells sorted from PBMCs, collected on the day of the first yellow fever vaccination. Receptor source: a man younger than 35 who received the YFV17D yellow fever vaccine. Both conserved end residues are part of each CDR3. The D gene is left open where the match is weak. Not every row has a clone size; where given, it reads once, few, many or a size class.

cdr3_nt,cdr3_aa,clone_size,j_call,v_call,d_call
TGTGCCAGCAGCGTAAAGTACGAGCAGTACTTC,CASSVKYEQYF,many,TRBJ2-7,TRBV7-8,.
TGTGCCAGCAGCCAAGACATGACAGGGGCAGAAGCTTTCTTT,CASSQDMTGAEAFF,many,TRBJ1-1,TRBV3-1,TRBD1
TGCAGCGTTGAAGGATACAGGGGGCAAACAGTCATCAATGAGCAGTTCTTC,CSVEGYRGQTVINEQFF,many,TRBJ2-1,TRBV29-1,TRBD1
TGTGCCAGTCGGGACAGGGATTCCTTTCATCAGCCCCAGCATTTT,CASRDRDSFHQPQHF,few,TRBJ1-5,TRBV19,TRBD1
TGTGCCAGCACCCCGAATGCAGGGGCCTCCTACGAGCAGTACTTC,CASTPNAGASYEQYF,many,TRBJ2-7,TRBV6-1,.
TGTGCCAGCAGCTTCTGGGGTTCTAGCACAGATACGCAGTATTTT,CASSFWGSSTDTQYF,.,TRBJ2-3,TRBV7-2,.
TGTGCCAGCAGCTTAGGTGGGGACTGGGAAACGGCCAACGTCCTGACTTTC,CASSLGGDWETANVLTF,many,TRBJ2-6,TRBV7-2,.
TGCGCCAGCAGATGGAAGCAGGAGACCCAGTACTTC,CASRWKQETQYF,.,TRBJ2-5,TRBV5-1,.
TGTGCCAGCAGCTCAGCCTACGGCCGATCACCCCTCCACTTT,CASSSAYGRSPLHF,few,TRBJ1-6,TRBV7-2,.
TGTGCCGCTTTCTCCGGGCCAGCCCGACATTTT,CAAFSGPARHF,many,TRBJ1-5,TRBV6-6,.
TGTGCCACCAGCCCCGTTGGGAATGAGCAGTTCTTC,CATSPVGNEQFF,many,TRBJ2-1,TRBV24-1,.
TGTGCCAGCAGCCCCAAGGGCCTGCGGGACACCGGGGAGCTGTTTTTT,CASSPKGLRDTGELFF,few,TRBJ2-2,TRBV7-9,.
TGTGCCAGCAATAATGCCGGACTGGGCTCCTACGAGCAGTACTTC,CASNNAGLGSYEQYF,many,TRBJ2-7,TRBV6-1,.
TGTGCCAGCAGCTTCTCTACTGGAGGGGGCTACACCTTC,CASSFSTGGGYTF,many,TRBJ1-2,TRBV11-2,.
TGTGCCAGTAGCCTGGGACAGCTGAGAGCTTTCTTT,CASSLGQLRAFF,few,TRBJ1-1,TRBV19,TRBD1
TGTGCCAGCAGTTTCCTCACAGGGTATGGCTACACCTTC,CASSFLTGYGYTF,many,TRBJ1-2,TRBV12-3/TRBV12-4,.
TGTGCCAGCAGTCTGCGAACAGGGGTAGCTTTCTTT,CASSLRTGVAFF,many,TRBJ1-1,TRBV12-3/TRBV12-4,TRBD1
TGCGCCAGCAGCCAAGAAGGGACAGGGCCTGAAGCTTTCTTT,CASSQEGTGPEAFF,many,TRBJ1-1,TRBV4-3,TRBD1
TGTGCCAGCAGGACCTCGGGAACTGAAGCTTTCTTT,CASRTSGTEAFF,many,TRBJ1-1,TRBV2,.
TGTGCCAGCAGCCCGTCGGGCCTCCTCCTCTATGGCTACACCTTC,CASSPSGLLLYGYTF,few,TRBJ1-2,TRBV7-2,.
TGTGCCAGTAGTTTTAGCCAGATTAGCAATCAGCCCCAGCATTTT,CASSFSQISNQPQHF,many,TRBJ1-5,TRBV19,.
TGCAGTGCTTACGAGCCTGGGCGATGGGCTTTCTTT,CSAYEPGRWAFF,.,TRBJ1-1,TRBV20-1,.